The 27 T cell receptor beta chains presented below share a single source sample, sequenced in a study of blood T cell repertoires in COVID-19 (dated by TCRdb to the early 2020s). Libraries came from the immunoSEQ multiplex PCR assay. In TCRdb, the immuneACCESS table is reduced to in-frame sequences with V and J assigned. These tables do not hold every clone; where another copy was compared, an unresolved V gene accounts for under half, and the others remain unexplained. The sample table shows some 300,000 clones, and 80% to 90% are seen once. The ten largest clonotypes hold 6.3% of the sample. The source material was peripheral blood. These receptors all come from a woman between 45 and 65 years old with COVID-19, enrolled during active disease.

The V gene is TRBV10-3, the J gene TRBJ2-5; D might be TRBD2 (5 bases). V lost 4 bases and J lost 3, with 12 bases in between. The CDR3 runs 14 residues. Germline V gives CDR1 ENHRY, CDR2 SYGVKD. CDR3 nucleotide sequence: TGTGCCATCAGTGGAGTAGGAGGAAAAGAGACCCAGTACTTC. This gives the protein CAISGVGGKETQYF.

V gene TRBV2 combines with J gene TRBJ1-6; TRBD1 agrees at 10 bases. Looked up from germline, CDR1 is SNHLY and CDR2 is FYNNEI. CDR3 length: 15 residues. The J segment lost 10 bases and the V segment lost 4 bases, leaving 7 bases of the junction unmatched. The CDR3 sequence: CASSAGQGGPSPLHF. CDR3 coding DNA: TGTGCCAGCAGTGCCGGACAGGGGGGTCCCTCACCCCTCCACTTT.

This clone has more than one count but fewer than ten. This chain connects TRBV27 to TRBJ2-2; 9 bases agree with TRBD1. From germline, CDR1 is MNHEY and CDR2 SMNVEV (reference sequence). This CDR3 contains 16 residues. Germline trimming cut 3 bases from V and 1 base from J; bases unmatched to any gene: 3. The CDR3 region is CASSLLGQGNTGELFF. In nucleotides, the CDR3 is TGTGCCAGCAGTTTGCTGGGACAGGGGAACACCGGGGAGCTGTTTTTT.

This clone has only a few counts. V is TRBV4-1 and J is TRBJ2-7; TRBD2 matches 9 bases. The CDR3 has 15 amino acids. V dropped 1 base and J dropped 6; count of bases not matched to a gene: 7. Germline V gives CDR1 MGHRA, CDR2 YSYEKL. The CDR3 DNA reads as TGCGCCAGCAGCCAAGGGGGCGGGAGGGGCCTCGAGCAGTACTTC. Its protein product is CASSQGGGRGLEQYF.

The rearrangement joins TRBV5-1 to TRBJ1-2; tentative D call: TRBD1 (5 bases). In germline, CDR1 is SGHRS, CDR2 YFSETQ. The V and J ends lost 0 bases and 2 bases respectively, with 11 bases between them. This CDR3 is 15 amino acids long. The CDR3 reads CASSLAAGINYGYTF. CDR3 bases: TGCGCCAGCAGCTTGGCAGCAGGGATCAACTATGGCTACACCTTC.

The chain employs TRBV7-3 and TRBJ2-7; D is possibly TRBD2 (5 bases). The CDR3 has 13 residues. The germline V gene encodes CDR1 SGHTA and CDR2 FQGTGA. V shed 5 bases and J shed 5 bases, with 13 bases lying between them. CDR3: CASSAQLVDEQYF. CDR3 coding DNA: TGTGCCAGCAGCGCCCAACTAGTGGACGAGCAGTACTTC.

The V and J genes are TRBV28 and TRBJ2-7; the match to TRBD1 covers 7 bases. The CDR3 runs to 14 residues. In germline, CDR1 is MDHEN, CDR2 SYDVKM. V shed 8 bases and J 3 bases; nucleotides not matched to a gene: 10. The CDR3 bases are TGTGCCAGCTCCAATGGGGACAGCTTCTACGAGCAGTACTTC. This encodes CASSNGDSFYEQYF.

The genes are TRBV24-1 and TRBJ2-2, with no clear D. V was clipped by 4 bases and J by 5 bases, with 10 bases between them. Germline CDR1 reads KGHDR; CDR2 reads SFDVKD. The CDR3 runs to 14 residues. Written as DNA, the CDR3 is TGTGCCACCAGTGAACTGGGCCTAACCGGGGAGCTGTTTTTT. The encoded protein is CATSELGLTGELFF.

This clone was observed once. V usage is TRBV4-1 and J usage is TRBJ2-1, with 10 bases fitting TRBD2. The CDR3 contains 16 residues. Trimming removed 1 base from V and 8 bases from J; junction bases left unmatched: 8. In germline, CDR1 is MGHRA, CDR2 YSYEKL. In DNA, the CDR3 is TGCGCCAGCAGCCAAGCAGCGGGAGGGCCACCGTATGAGCAGTTCTTC. Amino acids: CASSQAAGGPPYEQFF.

This clone was recorded a few times. The CDR3 sequence: CASSLLLNEQFF. The CDR3 DNA reads TGCGCCAGCAGCTTGCTTCTCAATGAGCAGTTCTTC. This chain joins TRBV5-1 and TRBJ2-1; D is undetermined. The germline gives CDR1 SGHRS, CDR2 YFSETQ. V was trimmed by 1 base and J by 6 bases, leaving 5 bases between them. This CDR3 comprises 12 residues.

CDR3 loop: CASRVTGSDEQYF. DNA for the CDR3: TGCGCCAGCAGGGTAACGGGATCGGATGAGCAGTACTTC. This chain uses TRBV5-1 with TRBJ2-7; weak D call: TRBD2 (5 bases). The CDR3 is 13 residues long. Germline CDR1 reads SGHRS; CDR2 reads YFSETQ. Trimming shortened V by 5 bases and J by 7 bases, and 16 bases separated the two germline ends.

Details on this clone: Other nucleotide sequences in the sample specify the same CDR3. The chain is built from TRBV19 and TRBJ2-1; 7 nucleotides match TRBD2. V gave up 6 bases and J gave up 4 bases; unmatched junction bases: 6. In germline, CDR1 is LNHDA, CDR2 SQIVND (reference sequence). The CDR3 sequence is 14 residues long. The CDR3: CASRRGGSYNEQFF. CDR3 nucleotide sequence: TGTGCCAGTAGAAGGGGCGGGAGTTACAATGAGCAGTTCTTC.

The chain has TRBV7-9 and TRBJ2-3; TRBD1 is a possible D gene (6 bases). Trimming took 5 bases from V and 1 from J, leaving 10 bases between them. CDR3 size: 14 residues. Germline V gene data show CDR1 as SEHNR and CDR2 as FQNEAQ (reference sequence). The CDR3 region has the DNA TGTGCCAGCAGCCCACAGGGACGCACAGATACGCAGTATTTT. Its translation is CASSPQGRTDTQYF.

The chain joins TRBV15 to TRBJ1-5; 12 positions match TRBD1. Trimming took 0 bases from V and 7 from J; bases not matched to a gene: 7. The CDR3 length is 17 residues. Germline values: CDR1 LNHNV, CDR2 YYDKDF (reference sequence). CDR3 loop: CATSRDIGTGGGQPQHF. In DNA, the CDR3 is TGTGCCACCAGCAGAGATATTGGGACAGGGGGCGGGCAGCCCCAGCATTTT. The whole variable domain, filled in from reference TRBV15 and TRBJ1-5, reads DAMVIQNPRYQVTQFGKPVTLSCSQTLNHNVMYWYQQKSSQAPKLLFHYYDKDFNNEADTPDNFQSRRPNTSFCFLDIRSPGLGDTAMYLCATSRDIGTGGGQPQHFGDGTRLSIL.

This chain uses TRBV9 with TRBJ2-7; maybe TRBD1 (7 bases). Trimming took off 0 bases at V and 2 bases at J, with 12 bases between the two ends. The CDR3 totals 15 residues. Germline V gene lookup returns CDR1 SGDLS and CDR2 YYNGEE. For the CDR3, the DNA is TGTGCCAGCAGCGTAGGGGGGGACAGTCCCTACGAGCAGTACTTC. Encoded protein: CASSVGGDSPYEQYF.

V usage is TRBV6-6 and J usage is TRBJ1-2; 8 bases align to TRBD1. The length of the CDR3 is 13 residues. Germline CDR1 and CDR2: MNHNY and SVGAGI (reference sequence). J gave up 8 bases and V 5 bases, and 7 bases lay outside the gene matches. The CDR3 bases are TGTGCCAGCAGTCAGGACAGGGTGGGAGGCTACACCTTC. Translating it yields CASSQDRVGGYTF.

The rearrangement joins TRBV5-1 to TRBJ1-1; no clear D. The germline V gene has CDR1 SGHRS and CDR2 YFSETQ. CDR3 size: 14 residues. Trimming took off 3 bases at V and 5 bases at J, with 14 bases between the two ends. CDR3 protein: CASSSGPLVTEAFF. CDR3 nucleotides: TGCGCCAGCAGCTCCGGTCCACTTGTAACTGAAGCTTTCTTT.

The J gene is TRBJ2-7, the V gene TRBV11-2; weak D call: TRBD1 (5 bases). Germline CDR1 is SGHAT and CDR2 is FQNNGV. Trimming stripped 0 bases from V and 0 bases from J, with 9 bases between. This CDR3 spans 15 amino acids. CDR3: CASSLDGADSYEQYF. The CDR3 nucleotides read TGTGCCAGCAGCTTAGATGGGGCAGACTCCTACGAGCAGTACTTC.

The genes are TRBV28 and TRBJ1-1; possibly TRBD1 for D (6 bases). V was clipped by 3 bases and J by 1 base, with 9 bases between them. The germline gives CDR1 MDHEN, CDR2 SYDVKM. This CDR3 comprises 14 residues. The CDR3 spells CASSFRGGNTEAFF. For the CDR3, the DNA is TGTGCCAGCAGTTTTCGAGGGGGGAACACTGAAGCTTTCTTT.

The chain joins TRBV6-2 or TRBV6-3 to TRBJ2-3, with D maybe TRBD2 (6 bases). Per germline, CDR1 MNHEY and CDR2 SVGEGT. The CDR3 runs 15 residues. V gave up 7 bases and J gave up 5 bases, with 19 bases separating them. The CDR3 reads CASTPPGTPQDTQYF. The CDR3 DNA sequence: TGTGCCAGCACCCCTCCCGGGACTCCCCAAGATACGCAGTATTTT.

The CDR3 DNA sequence: TGTGCCAGTAGTAAAGCGACACCGGGACAGGGGTCCCCTGAAGCTTTCTTT. Protein sequence: CASSKATPGQGSPEAFF. J is TRBJ1-1 and V is TRBV19; 10 positions agree with TRBD1. V gave up 4 bases and J gave up 6 bases; unmatched junction bases: 14. CDR3 length equals 17 residues. Germline-derived CDR1 and CDR2 are LNHDA and SQIVND (reference sequence).

CDR3 sequence: CASSASGGGYTF. The CDR3 nucleotides are TGCGCCAGCAGTGCCTCAGGAGGTGGCTACACCTTC. The J gene is TRBJ1-2, the V gene TRBV5-1; D gene ambiguous. The germline CDR1 and CDR2 sequences are SGHRS and YFSETQ. The CDR3 covers 12 residues. V shed 5 bases and J shed 7 bases, with 12 bases lying between them.

This clone was seen once. The chain carries TRBV7-2 and TRBJ2-1; 9 positions match TRBD1. Germline V gene lookup returns CDR1 SGHTA and CDR2 FQGNSA. With 0 bases clipped from V and 7 bases from J, the junction kept 4 bases outside the gene matches. The CDR3 has 15 residues. In DNA form, the CDR3 reads TGTGCCAGCAGCTTAGCGGGACAGGGTAGGAATGAGCAGTTCTTC. The encoded protein is CASSLAGQGRNEQFF.

The chain links TRBV28 to TRBJ1-2; TRBD1 might be the D (5 bases). Germline V gene data show CDR1 as MDHEN and CDR2 as SYDVKM. V lost 5 bases and J 0 bases, leaving 13 bases between the germline ends. CDR3 size: 15 residues. CDR3 region: CASSAEGVPNYGYTF. CDR3 bases: TGTGCCAGCAGTGCCGAAGGGGTTCCTAACTATGGCTACACCTTC.

V is TRBV6-6 and J is TRBJ1-4; 9 nucleotides align to TRBD1. V lost 6 bases and J lost 6; bases outside the gene matches: 2. Germline-derived CDR1 and CDR2 are MNHNY and SVGAGI (reference sequence). There are 13 residues in the CDR3. The CDR3 sequence: CASSRDRDEKLFF. The CDR3 DNA sequence: TGTGCCAGCAGCCGGGACAGGGATGAAAAACTGTTTTTT.

The rearrangement uses TRBV24-1 and TRBJ1-5; 9 nucleotides align to TRBD1. The CDR3 is 15 amino acids. After removal of 4 bases from V and 8 bases from J, the junction contained 8 bases not matched to a gene. Germline CDR1 and CDR2: KGHDR and SFDVKD. DNA of the CDR3: TGTGCCACCAGTGAAGCCGGGACAGGGTATAAGCCCCAGCATTTT. Translating it yields CATSEAGTGYKPQHF.

This clone was detected only once. V and J are TRBV14 and TRBJ1-2; weak D call: TRBD1 (5 bases). CDR1 SGHDN and CDR2 FVKESK come from the germline V gene. This CDR3 is built from 13 residues. Trimming stripped 1 base from V and 8 bases from J, with 11 bases between. CDR3 sequence (DNA): TGTGCCAGCAGCCAAGGGGGCGGATTGGGCTACACCTTC. Translated, it gives CASSQGGGLGYTF.